This entry concerns a single T cell receptor beta chain. Participants were placed into cohorts based on the clinical history they reported. The germline V and J ends were trimmed by 2 bases and 4 bases, with 14 bases remaining between them. Germline values: CDR1 LGHDT, CDR2 YNNKEL (reference sequence). The CDR3 is 15 residues long. The data derive from a study of blood T cell repertoires in COVID-19. Only in-frame clones appear in the TCRdb table, and some are missing; sequencing was by immunoSEQ multiplex PCR. The data contain around 300,000 clones, 90% of them singletons. This receptor was identified in a woman aged 18-35 years with acute COVID-19. The sample comprised PBMCs or T cells enriched from blood (not recorded which). The chain joins TRBV3-1 (or the pseudogene TRBV3-2) to TRBJ1-2, with unresolved D. In DNA form, the CDR3 reads TGTGCCAGCAGCCAAAGCCCGTCAGAGGTCTATGGCTACACCTTC. This codes for CASSQSPSEVYGYTF.